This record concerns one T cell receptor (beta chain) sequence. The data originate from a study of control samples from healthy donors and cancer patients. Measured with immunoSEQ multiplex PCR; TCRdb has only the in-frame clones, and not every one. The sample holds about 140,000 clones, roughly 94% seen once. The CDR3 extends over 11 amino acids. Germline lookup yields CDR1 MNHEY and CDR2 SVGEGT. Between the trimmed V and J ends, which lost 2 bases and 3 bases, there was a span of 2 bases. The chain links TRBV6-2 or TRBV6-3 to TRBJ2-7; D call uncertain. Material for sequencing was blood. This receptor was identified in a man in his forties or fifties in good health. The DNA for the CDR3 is TGTGCCAGCAGTTACGACTACGAGCAGTACTTC. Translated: CASSYDYEQYF.